The clone carrying this T cell receptor (beta chain) was observed a handful of times. MiXCR, run by TCRdb on the 5' RACE reads, gives a single entry per CDR3 protein. The sample lists fewer than 450,000 distinct CDR3 sequences; roughly 27% were seen once. This sample was taken from a study of identical twins' blood T cells. The overall study: About 50 million reads came from around twelve libraries, six alpha, six beta.

The CDR3 is 15 residues long. The V gene lost 5 bases and the J gene lost 5 bases, with 15 bases spanning the gap. The source of this sequence is a woman aged 18-49 years in good health. What was sequenced was PBMCs. V and J are TRBV12-3 or TRBV12-4 and TRBJ1-4, with D perhaps TRBD1 (5 bases). Here the CDR3 reads CASSAGDGRNEKLFF. In DNA form, the CDR3 reads TGTGCCAGCAGTGCGGGGGACGGGAGGAATGAAAAACTGTTTTTT.